These 20 T cell receptor beta chains share one sample of origin, sequenced in a study of cytomegalovirus exposure and HLA in healthy donors. PCR involved 60 Vbeta and 13 Jbeta primers. Assay used: immunoSEQ multiplex PCR; TCRdb lists only in-frame clones, some missing. The data show 130,000 to 150,000 clones, 75% to 90% seen once. Sequences were obtained from PBMCs. The receptor source for this set is a woman aged 25 to 39 in good health and CMV-seronegative.

This rearrangement joins TRBV18 to TRBJ2-5; D might be TRBD2 (6 bases). This CDR3 has 14 residues. V lost 3 bases and J lost 5, with 13 bases in between. Germline V gene data show CDR1 as KGHSH and CDR2 as LQKENI. The CDR3 coding sequence is TGTGCCAGCTCACCGCGGGACTCGAGGGAGACCCAGTACTTC. It codes for CASSPRDSRETQYF.

V usage is TRBV6-5 and J usage is TRBJ1-1, with a weak D call TRBD1 (5 bases). V lost 3 bases and J 5 bases, leaving 7 bases between the germline ends. The length of the CDR3 is 12 residues. Germline V gene sequence: CDR1 MNHEY, CDR2 SVGAGI. The CDR3 reads CASSYDSTEAFF. CDR3 DNA: TGTGCCAGCAGTTATGACAGTACTGAAGCTTTCTTT.

J is TRBJ2-3 and V is TRBV7-2; the match to TRBD1 covers 8 bases. The CDR3 totals 16 residues. Germline V CDR1 and CDR2: SGHTA, FQGNSA. J lost 2 bases, V lost 1 base, and 5 bases had no gene match. The CDR3 nucleotides read TGTGCCAGCAGCTTAGGAGGGACAGGTTCCACAGATACGCAGTATTTT. It encodes CASSLGGTGSTDTQYF.

The V gene is TRBV6-6, the J gene TRBJ2-3; D gene unclear. Germline V gene lookup returns CDR1 MNHNY and CDR2 SVGAGI (reference sequence). The CDR3 has 14 residues. V was shortened by 7 bases and J by 7 bases, with 18 bases between the two germline ends. The CDR3 region has the DNA TGTGCCAGCAAGCCCACCTTCCTTATAAATACGCAGTATTTT. This translates into CASKPTFLINTQYF.

The V gene is TRBV19, the J gene TRBJ1-2, with TRBD1 matching over 7 bases. Germline V lookup: CDR1 LNHDA, CDR2 SQIVND (reference sequence). CDR3 size: 14 residues. With 4 bases clipped from V and 7 bases from J, the junction kept 9 bases outside the gene matches. The CDR3 spells CASSKARTGSGYTF. The CDR3 nucleotides read TGTGCCAGTAGTAAAGCCAGGACAGGATCTGGCTACACCTTC.

The chain is built from TRBV29-1 and TRBJ2-7, with D perhaps TRBD1 (6 bases). This CDR3 spans 12 amino acids. Germline CDR1 is SQVTM and CDR2 is ANQGSEA. With 3 bases removed from V and 2 bases from J, the gap between germline ends came to 8 bases. CDR3 DNA: TGCAGCGTTGAGGACAGAGCCTACGAGCAGTACTTC. It codes for CSVEDRAYEQYF.

As to this clone: Other DNA sequences from this sample encode an identical CDR3 as well. The rearrangement joins TRBV2 to TRBJ2-2, with 11 positions matching TRBD2. Germline V CDR1 and CDR2: SNHLY, FYNNEI. The CDR3 is 17 amino acids. Trimming at V came to 6 bases and at J to 5 bases, leaving 11 bases not matched to a gene. The CDR3: CASREGRGTSGTGELFF. The DNA of the CDR3 is TGTGCCAGCAGGGAGGGTCGCGGGACTAGCGGTACCGGGGAGCTGTTTTTT.

V is TRBV11-2 and J is TRBJ2-7; 7 bases agree with TRBD2. The trim removed 1 base at V and 3 bases at J, leaving 3 bases unmatched. The CDR3 is made up of 14 amino acids. Germline-derived CDR1 and CDR2 are SGHAT and FQNNGV. CDR3 DNA sequence: TGTGCCAGCAGCTTAGTGGCGGGAGTCTACGAGCAGTACTTC. Its translation: CASSLVAGVYEQYF.

The V call is TRBV5-1, the J call TRBJ2-5, with a possible D match to TRBD1 (5 bases). The V gene lost 0 bases and the J gene lost 5 bases, with 8 bases spanning the gap. This CDR3 has 13 residues. Germline assignment: CDR1 SGHRS and CDR2 YFSETQ. The CDR3 protein is CASSLGGRETQYF. The CDR3 nucleotides read TGCGCCAGCAGCTTGGGGGGCAGGGAGACCCAGTACTTC.

The chain recombines TRBV2 with TRBJ1-1; TRBD1 aligns across 7 bases. Germline CDR1 is SNHLY and CDR2 is FYNNEI. The trim removed 6 bases at V and 0 bases at J, leaving 7 bases unmatched. The CDR3 extends over 15 amino acids. CDR3 sequence reads: CASRRKGALNTEAFF. Written as DNA, the CDR3 is TGTGCCAGCAGGCGGAAGGGGGCCTTGAACACTGAAGCTTTCTTT.

This clone was detected only a few times. In DNA form, the CDR3 reads TGTGCCAGCAGCGAATCGACAGTTTATGGCTACACCTTC. It is translated as CASSESTVYGYTF. The chain recombines TRBV9 with TRBJ1-2, with D possibly matching TRBD1 (5 bases). Deletions cut 3 bases from V and 5 bases from J, with 11 bases between. This CDR3 contains 13 residues. Germline V CDR1 and CDR2: SGDLS, YYNGEE.

The genes are TRBV2 and TRBJ2-5, with D unresolved. V lost 5 bases to trimming and J lost 5 bases, with 6 bases between them. Germline V gene sequence: CDR1 SNHLY, CDR2 FYNNEI. The CDR3 spans 11 residues. CDR3 coding DNA: TGTGCCAGCAGTCGCCAGGAGACCCAGTACTTC. Translating it yields CASSRQETQYF.

The chain recombines TRBV13 with TRBJ1-2, with 9 bases lining up with TRBD1. This CDR3 comprises 13 residues. Trimming at V came to 4 bases and at J to 4 bases, leaving 1 base not matched to a gene. Germline V gene sequence: CDR1 PRHDT, CDR2 FYEKMQ (reference sequence). The DNA of the CDR3 is TGTGCCAGCAGCTCGGGACAGGGCTATGGCTACACCTTC. This encodes CASSSGQGYGYTF.

The chain recombines TRBV29-1 with TRBJ2-7, with D perhaps matching TRBD2 (6 bases). The ends were cut back, 1 base at V and 3 bases at J, with 13 bases in the middle. The CDR3 sequence is 14 residues long. Per germline, CDR1 SQVTM and CDR2 ANQGSEA. DNA for the CDR3: TGCAGCGTTGAAGGGCGGGGCACGGACTACGAGCAGTACTTC. As protein: CSVEGRGTDYEQYF.

The chain is built from TRBV23-1 and TRBJ2-7; D possibly corresponds to TRBD2 (7 bases). TRBV23-1 is an ORF, and what it does is uncertain. CDR3 length: 16 amino acids. V lost 2 bases and J lost 3, with 17 bases in between. This CDR3 is CASSQVGGQGYYEQYF. The CDR3 nucleotides are TGCGCCAGCAGTCAAGTCGGGGGGCAGGGTTACTACGAGCAGTACTTC.

This clone occurred once. The chain links TRBV6-6 to TRBJ1-3; 7 bases line up with TRBD1. Losses at the gene ends were 4 bases for V and 4 bases for J; bases not matched to a gene: 7. The germline gives CDR1 MNHNY, CDR2 SVGAGI (reference sequence). The CDR3 loop spans 15 amino acids. The CDR3 DNA follows: TGTGCCAGCAGTTCTGAGGGGGCAGGGGGAAACACCATATATTTT. It translates to CASSSEGAGGNTIYF.

The rearrangement uses TRBV5-3 and TRBJ1-4; 10 bases fit TRBD1. TRBV5-3 is identified as an open reading frame with a role that is uncertain. The CDR3 is 14 residues long. J gave up 8 bases and V 4 bases, and 5 bases lay outside the gene matches. CDR3 in amino acids: CARSLGTGEEKLFF. The CDR3, as DNA: TGTGCCAGAAGCCTCGGGACAGGGGAGGAAAAACTGTTTTTT.

The rearrangement links TRBV19 to TRBJ2-7, with 7 positions matching TRBD2. Germline CDR1 LNHDA, CDR2 SQIVND (reference sequence). J was trimmed by 0 bases and V by 2 bases; bases with no gene match: 10. The CDR3 totals 17 residues. CDR3: CASSIMGGAPSSYEQYF. CDR3 DNA sequence: TGTGCCAGTAGTATAATGGGAGGGGCTCCTAGCTCCTACGAGCAGTACTTC. Based on the CDR3 plus reference TRBV19 and TRBJ2-7, the full variable domain is DGGITQSPKYLFRKEGQNVTLSCEQNLNHDAMYWYRQDPGQGLRLIYYSQIVNDFQKGDIAEGYSVSREKKESFPLTVTSAQKNPTAFYLCASSIMGGAPSSYEQYFGPGTRLTVT.

The rearrangement uses TRBV6-5 and TRBJ2-5, with 8 bases aligning to TRBD1. V trimming: 3 bases; J trimming: 5 bases; junction bases outside the gene matches: 8. Germline CDR1 reads MNHEY; CDR2 reads SVGAGI. This CDR3 is built from 15 residues. The CDR3 spells CASSYPGTGGETQYF. DNA of the CDR3: TGTGCCAGCAGTTATCCCGGGACAGGTGGGGAGACCCAGTACTTC.

The chain recombines TRBV9 with TRBJ2-1; 11 bases align to TRBD2. Germline V gene lookup returns CDR1 SGDLS and CDR2 YYNGEE. The CDR3 runs 17 residues. V shed 3 bases, J shed 0 bases, and the junction held 5 bases outside the gene matches. The CDR3 loop reads CASSAEGLAASYNEQFF. In DNA form, the CDR3 reads TGTGCCAGCAGCGCCGAGGGACTAGCGGCCTCCTACAATGAGCAGTTCTTC.